The rows below give T cell receptor beta chains drawn from one sample of a study of shared clonotypes between healthy human individuals. Repertoires were generated with immunoSEQ multiplex PCR, while TCRdb's copy carries only in-frame clones and drops some. The sample holds around 500,000 clones; roughly 83% are singletons and the top ten take approximately 13%. Sequencing used PBMCs. The receptor source for this set is a middle-aged woman in good health. Some clones in this sample may be carry-over from other donors' samples. CDR3s include the opening cysteine and the closing phenylalanine or tryptophan. The D gene is left open where the match is weak. Some rows have no size entry. The others give once, few or many, or a class for an expanded clone.

clone_size d_call j_call v_call cdr3_aa cdr3_nt
NA TRBD2 TRBJ2-3 TRBV15 CATSRGLAGTTDTQYF TGTGCCACCAGCAGAGGACTAGCGGGTACCACAGATACGCAGTATTTT
NA TRBD1 TRBJ1-2 TRBV5-1 CASSLGQGGYGYTF TGCGCCAGCAGCTTGGGACAGGGCGGCTATGGCTACACCTTC
once NA TRBJ1-2 TRBV11-2 CASSLGLGGTHYGYTF TGTGCCAGCAGCTTAGGGTTGGGGGGTACCCACTATGGCTACACCTTC
NA NA TRBJ2-5 TRBV10-3 CAIRARMEETQYF TGTGCCATCAGAGCTAGAATGGAAGAGACCCAGTACTTC
NA NA TRBJ2-7 TRBV30 CAWSIGGFYEQYF TGTGCCTGGAGTATAGGGGGGTTCTACGAGCAGTACTTC
NA TRBD1 TRBJ1-4 TRBV2 CASIQDRGDEKLFF TGTGCCAGCATTCAGGACAGGGGTGATGAAAAACTGTTTTTT
many TRBD2 TRBJ2-7 TRBV7-9 CASSEGTSGSLGEQYF TGTGCCAGCAGCGAAGGGACTAGCGGGAGCCTGGGAGAGCAGTACTTC
NA TRBD1 TRBJ2-7 TRBV4-1 CASSRTTGGPYEQYF TGCGCCAGCAGCCGAACGACAGGGGGTCCCTACGAGCAGTACTTC
NA NA TRBJ2-1 TRBV7-3 CASSLIVNEQFF TGTGCCAGCAGCTTAATAGTCAATGAGCAGTTCTTC
few NA TRBJ1-2 TRBV18 CASSLSEGYGYTF TGTGCCAGCTCACTCTCGGAGGGCTATGGCTACACCTTC
NA NA TRBJ2-1 TRBV1 CTSSQDRAGGPRGMWNEQFF TGCACCAGCAGCCAAGATAGGGCGGGAGGGCCACGGGGTATGTGGAATGAGCAGTTCTTC
once NA TRBJ2-7 TRBV7-2 CASSLALGTASDHYEQYF TGTGCCAGCAGCTTAGCTCTCGGGACGGCCAGTGACCATTACGAGCAGTACTTC
NA NA TRBJ1-5 TRBV30 CAWSVSVSNQPQHF TGTGCCTGGAGTGTATCAGTTAGCAATCAGCCCCAGCATTTT